A selection of T cell receptor beta chains follows, all from one sample in a study of T cell repertoires in cytomegalovirus infection. TCRdb redid the calling of the reads with MiXCR, one entry per CDR3 protein. Found here are about 740,000 distinct CDR3 sequences, about 40% of them singletons; the top ten hold under 3%. The specimen sequenced was PBMCs. The receptors were sampled from a human donor in good health (CMV status not recorded). Some clones in this sample may be carry-over from other donors' samples. CDR3s include the opening cysteine and the closing phenylalanine or tryptophan. The D gene is left open where the match is weak. Clone size, where shown, is once, few, many, or a class for clones that have expanded.

>-|-|TRBJ1-2|TRBV7-6
CASSLSLGYSDASYFHGYTF
TGTGCCAGCAGCTTAAGCTTAGGGTACAGCGATGCATCTTATTTTCATGGCTACACCTTC
>TRBD1|few|TRBJ1-2|TRBV19
CASSINPTGLNGYTF
TGTGCCAGTAGTATAAATCCGACAGGGCTTAATGGCTACACCTTC
>-|-|TRBJ1-1|TRBV19
CASSITATTKGTEAFF
TGTGCCAGTAGTATTACAGCCACGACTAAAGGCACTGAAGCTTTCTTT
>-|few|TRBJ1-1|TRBV19
CASSIARTKNTEAFF
TGTGCCAGTAGTATAGCCAGGACCAAGAACACTGAAGCTTTCTTT
>TRBD1|many|TRBJ1-6|TRBV7-8
CASSLEGTGYNSPLHF
TGTGCCAGCAGCTTAGAAGGGACAGGGTATAATTCACCCCTCCACTTT
>TRBD1|-|TRBJ1-5|TRBV7-2
CASSLETGRGGQPQHF
TGTGCCAGCAGCTTAGAGACAGGGAGAGGAGGGCAGCCCCAGCATTTT
>-|-|TRBJ2-2|TRBV7-3
CASRGGGLGTGELFF
TGTGCCAGCAGGGGGGGGGGGCTTGGCACCGGGGAGCTGTTTTTT
>-|-|TRBJ2-1|TRBV5-4
CASSSEELLNNEQFF
TGTGCCAGCAGCTCCGAGGAACTACTTAACAATGAGCAGTTCTTC
>TRBD1|-|TRBJ2-2|TRBV10-3
CAIRRTGPNTGELFF
TGTGCCATCAGGAGGACAGGACCGAACACCGGGGAGCTGTTTTTT
>-|few|TRBJ2-1|TRBV19
CASSIGSSSYNEQFF
TGTGCCAGTAGTATCGGAAGTAGCTCCTACAATGAGCAGTTCTTC
>-|-|TRBJ2-7|TRBV7-2
CASTSNRVSYEQYF
TGTGCCAGCACCTCGAACAGGGTCTCCTACGAGCAGTACTTC
>TRBD2|few|TRBJ2-7|TRBV28
CASSLFVSGNYEQYF
TGTGCCAGCAGTTTATTTGTTAGCGGGAACTACGAGCAGTACTTC
>-|-|TRBJ1-5|TRBV12-3/TRBV12-4
CASSFRAPGQPQHF
TGTGCCAGCAGTTTTAGGGCTCCGGGTCAGCCCCAGCATTTT
>TRBD1|few|TRBJ1-6|TRBV20-1
CSARRVGQMSSSYNSPLHF
TGCAGTGCTAGGCGAGTGGGACAGATGTCAAGCTCCTATAATTCACCCCTCCACTTT
>TRBD1|-|TRBJ1-2|TRBV30
CAWSSTGTGLHINYGYAF
TGTGCCTGGAGTTCTACCGGGACAGGGCTCCACATTAACTATGGCTACGCCTTC
>-|few|TRBJ2-7|TRBV2
CASKRGGESYEQYF
TGTGCTAGCAAGAGGGGAGGAGAGTCCTACGAGCAGTACTTC
>-|few|TRBJ1-1|TRBV11-2
CASSFSGGGSTEAFF
TGTGCCAGCAGCTTCTCGGGGGGCGGGAGCACTGAAGCTTTCTTT
>-|-|TRBJ2-7|TRBV28
CASRPGVSAYEQYF
TGTGCCAGCAGGCCAGGAGTTTCCGCCTACGAGCAGTACTTC
>-|-|TRBJ2-1|TRBV7-8
CASSLVSRSYNEQFF
TGTGCCAGCAGCTTAGTCTCCCGTTCCTACAATGAGCAGTTCTTC
>-|-|TRBJ1-2|TRBV29-1
CSVAEGRNGYTF
TGCAGCGTTGCAGAAGGGAGGAATGGCTACACCTTC
>-|few|TRBJ2-5|TRBV12-3/TRBV12-4
CASSFLGIGEETQYF
TGTGCCAGCAGTTTTCTCGGCATAGGCGAAGAGACCCAGTACTTC
>TRBD2|-|TRBJ2-4|TRBV4-2
CASSQASIAGGPQGIQYF
TGTGCCAGCAGCCAGGCGAGTATAGCGGGAGGCCCTCAGGGCATTCAGTACTTC
>-|-|TRBJ1-2|TRBV19
CAPFWAYGYTF
TGTGCCCCCTTTTGGGCCTATGGCTACACCTTC
>-|once|TRBJ2-6|TRBV10-3
CAIMISGANVLTF
TGTGCCATCATGATCTCTGGGGCCAACGTCCTGACTTTC
>-|-|TRBJ1-2|TRBV10-3
CAISVGGGTNYGYTF
TGTGCCATCAGCGTAGGCGGAGGGACTAACTATGGCTACACCTTC
>-|-|TRBJ1-1|TRBV28
CASEGGLEAFF
TGTGCCAGCGAAGGAGGATTGGAAGCTTTCTTT
>-|-|TRBJ1-4|TRBV7-2
CASSLVATGRANEKLFF
TGTGCCAGCAGCTTAGTGGCAACGGGCAGGGCTAATGAAAAACTGTTTTTT
>-|few|TRBJ1-5|TRBV7-9
CASSAGEGRRQPQHF
TGTGCCAGCAGCGCCGGTGAGGGGAGAAGGCAGCCCCAGCATTTT
>TRBD1|few|TRBJ2-2|TRBV10-1
CASSAYRGLNTGELFF
TGCGCCAGCAGTGCATACAGGGGGTTGAACACCGGGGAGCTGTTTTTT
>-|-|TRBJ2-1|TRBV2
CASSIRARNNEQFF
TGTGCCAGCAGTATCAGGGCTCGGAACAATGAGCAGTTCTTC
>TRBD1|-|TRBJ1-5|TRBV2
CASSSQGGYQPQHF
TGTGCCAGCAGTTCACAGGGGGGCTATCAGCCCCAGCATTTT
>TRBD1|few|TRBJ1-5|TRBV12-3/TRBV12-4
CASSSPDRGQKNQPQHF
TGTGCCAGCAGCTCCCCTGACCGGGGACAGAAAAATCAGCCCCAGCATTTT
>TRBD1|-|TRBJ2-7|TRBV7-9
CASSFSGTALPTEQYF
TGTGCCAGCAGCTTTTCGGGGACAGCATTACCGACCGAGCAGTACTTC